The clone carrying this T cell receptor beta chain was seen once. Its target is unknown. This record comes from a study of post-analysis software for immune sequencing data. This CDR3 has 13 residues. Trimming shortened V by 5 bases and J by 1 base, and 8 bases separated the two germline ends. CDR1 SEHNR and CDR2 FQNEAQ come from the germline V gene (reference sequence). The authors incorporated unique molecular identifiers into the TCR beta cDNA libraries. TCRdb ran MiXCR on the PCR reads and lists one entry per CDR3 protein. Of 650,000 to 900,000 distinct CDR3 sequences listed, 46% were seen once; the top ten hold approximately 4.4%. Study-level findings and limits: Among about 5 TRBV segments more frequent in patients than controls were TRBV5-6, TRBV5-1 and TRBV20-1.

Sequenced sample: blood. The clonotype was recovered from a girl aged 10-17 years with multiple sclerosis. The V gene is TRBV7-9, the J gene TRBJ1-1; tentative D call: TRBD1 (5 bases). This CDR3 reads CASSIDRNTEAFF. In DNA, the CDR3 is TGTGCCAGCAGCATCGACAGGAACACTGAAGCTTTCTTT. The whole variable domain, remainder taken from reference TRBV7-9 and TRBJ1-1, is DTGVSQNPRHKITKRGQNVTFRCDPISEHNRLYWYRQTLGQGPEFLTYFQNEAQLEKSRLLSDRFSAERPKGSFSTLEIQRTEQGDSAMYLCASSIDRNTEAFFGQGTRLTVV.